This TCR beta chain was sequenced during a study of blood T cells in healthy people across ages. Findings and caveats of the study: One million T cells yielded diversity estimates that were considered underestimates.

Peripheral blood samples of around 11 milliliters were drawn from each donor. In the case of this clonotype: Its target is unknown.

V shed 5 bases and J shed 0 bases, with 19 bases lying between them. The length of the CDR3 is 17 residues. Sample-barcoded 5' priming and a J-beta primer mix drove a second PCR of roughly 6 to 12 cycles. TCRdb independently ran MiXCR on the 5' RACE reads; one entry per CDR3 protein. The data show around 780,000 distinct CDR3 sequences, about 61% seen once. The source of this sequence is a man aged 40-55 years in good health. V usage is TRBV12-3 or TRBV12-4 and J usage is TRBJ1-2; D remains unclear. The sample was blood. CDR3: CASSRFITRITNYGYTF. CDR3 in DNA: TGTGCCAGCAGTCGTTTTATCACACGAATTACTAACTATGGCTACACCTTC.